This T cell receptor (beta chain) was found in a study of T cells in Graves' hyperthyroidism and ophthalmopathy (dated by TCRdb to between 2019 and 2020). Regarding the study in general: Peripheral blood samples were taken at initial diagnosis, before any treatment was given. The 85 to 100 discovery patients were randomly split 7:3 into training and test sets. Whether ophthalmopathy could be predicted prospectively was tested in an independent validation cohort made up of some 20 hyperthyroidism patients plus 17 patients who later progressed to ophthalmopathy. A discovery cohort of 95 to 100 patients, roughly 43 with Graves' ophthalmopathy and about 60 with stable Graves' hyperthyroidism, was used to find distinguishing TCR V-J signatures. TCR Vbeta CDR3 sequencing of around 130 peripheral blood samples (over 40 ophthalmopathy, roughly 74 hyperthyroidism and some 17 progressor patients) is reported in the paper. Following sampling, methimazole starting at 30 mg daily was given to hyperthyroidism patients, and high-dose intravenous methylprednisolone was given to ophthalmopathy patients. The study also compared thyroid tissue and blood T-cell repertoires from more than 5 Graves' hyperthyroidism patients.

Hyperthyroidism patients were newly diagnosed, had a disease duration of under 2 months, and were aged 18 to 65 years. The study excluded patients with uncontrolled infections, other autoimmune diseases, pregnancy or lactation. Clinical symptoms, serum thyroxine and TRAb, thyroid ultrasound, and orbital computed tomography formed the basis for the diagnoses. For progressor patients, blood was drawn at the first diagnosis of hyperthyroidism, before any ophthalmopathy symptoms had appeared. PBMCs were isolated from more than 8 ml of fresh peripheral blood by Ficoll-Paque density gradient centrifugation. Patients classed as progressors first received a Graves' hyperthyroidism diagnosis and then went on to develop ophthalmopathy during follow-up. Total RNA was extracted using Trizol reagent, and RNA quality was assessed on an Agilent 2100 Bioanalyzer. Study-level results and caveats: Sample size was not statistically predetermined, and blinding of investigators to group allocation was not performed. Most expanded thyroid clonotypes (frequency above 0.001) were also found in blood, which suggests that blood repertoires may mirror thyroid immune responses. A 13 V-J signature model separated ophthalmopathy from stable hyperthyroidism, with around 88% sensitivity and about 81% specificity in cross-validation and 80%/75% in testing. In validation, the model predicted progression to ophthalmopathy a median of approximately 6.6 months before onset, with approximately 68% sensitivity and 72.22% specificity.

This clonotype was counted ten times or more. Its antigen is unknown. Per-nucleotide qualities are absent, and no much larger clonotype sits a single base away. After removal of 6 bases from V and 4 bases from J, the junction retains 9 bases not matched to a gene. Reading from cysteine to phenylalanine, the CDR3 counts 14 amino acids. Only the CDR3 DNA stays, 42 bases, in frame from base 1. Amplification of TCR beta CDR3 regions was carried out from RNA transcripts. For the first round of RT-PCR on the TCR CDR3, the HTBI primer set was used together with the Qiagen OneStep RT-PCR kit. Libraries were constructed in a second round of multiplex PCR, after which size selection and purification were carried out. Libraries were sequenced paired-end with 100 bp reads on an Illumina HiSeq2000. On the study's bioinformatics: SOAPnuke was used to process the raw data, removing reads that contained adapters or uncalled bases, had a mean Phred below 15, or lacked an exact match to the constant primer or identifier. COPE v1.2.5 was used to merge the high-quality paired reads, and each unique nucleotide sequence was defined as a clonotype. MiTCR v1.1 was used to align clonotypes to the IMGT TRBV, TRBD and TRBJ reference segments. The analysis included only V-J combinations with a frequency above 0.0001, which together covered around 99% of the repertoires. A TCS score was defined as the ratio of F50 (clonal expansion) to E x V (chaos), with BLOSUM62-based TCRdist applied between CDR3 peptides within each V-J. Welch's t-statistics and random forest reduced around 520 V-J features to about 13, which were used in a naive Bayes classifier (R e1071). TCRdb took the public reads, trimmed them with fastp at Q25, ran MiXCR for clone calling and kept in-frame beta chains. Identical CDR3 protein sequences are pooled into one entry, listed with their most common genes and DNA. The V and J calls were determined by TCRdb, not by the authors. The sample table holds nearly 600,000 distinct CDR3 sequences, of which more than 11% were seen once. The top ten hold 5.8% of the sample.

This receptor was obtained from a woman in her twenties or thirties with Graves' hyperthyroidism that later progressed to Graves' ophthalmopathy. What was sequenced was blood. The rearranged chain carries TRBV12-3 or TRBV12-4 and TRBJ2-7; 7 bases in between match TRBD1. The CDR3 corresponds to CASRQTTGPYEQYF. The sequence in DNA is TGTGCCAGCAGACAGACGACAGGGCCGTACGAGCAGTACTTC.